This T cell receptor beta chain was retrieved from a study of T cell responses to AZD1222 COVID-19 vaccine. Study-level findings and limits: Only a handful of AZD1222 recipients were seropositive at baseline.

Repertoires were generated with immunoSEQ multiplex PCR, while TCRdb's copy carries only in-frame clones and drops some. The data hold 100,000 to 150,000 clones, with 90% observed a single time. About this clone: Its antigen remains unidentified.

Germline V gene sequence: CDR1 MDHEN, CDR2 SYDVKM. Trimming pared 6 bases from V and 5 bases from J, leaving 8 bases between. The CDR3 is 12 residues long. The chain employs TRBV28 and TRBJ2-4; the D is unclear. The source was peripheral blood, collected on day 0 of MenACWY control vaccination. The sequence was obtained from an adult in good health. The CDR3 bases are TGTGCCAGCAGCACGGACGAAAACATTCAGTACTTC. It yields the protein CASSTDENIQYF.